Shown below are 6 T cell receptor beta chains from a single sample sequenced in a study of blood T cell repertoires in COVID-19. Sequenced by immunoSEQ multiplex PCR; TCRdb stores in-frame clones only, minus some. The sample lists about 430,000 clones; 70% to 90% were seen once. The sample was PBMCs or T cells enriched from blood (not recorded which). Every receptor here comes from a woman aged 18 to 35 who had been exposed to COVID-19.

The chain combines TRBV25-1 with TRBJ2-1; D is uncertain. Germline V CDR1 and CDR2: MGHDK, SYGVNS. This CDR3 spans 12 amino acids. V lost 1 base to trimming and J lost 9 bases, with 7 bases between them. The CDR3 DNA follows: TGTGCCAGCAGTGAATTTTTGGCTGAGCAGTTCTTC. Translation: CASSEFLAEQFF.

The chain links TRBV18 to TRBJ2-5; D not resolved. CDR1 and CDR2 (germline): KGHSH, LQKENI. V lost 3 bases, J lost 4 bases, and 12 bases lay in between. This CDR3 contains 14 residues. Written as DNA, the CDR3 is TGTGCCAGCTCACCGCCAGTTCCCGCAGAGACCCAGTACTTC. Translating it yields CASSPPVPAETQYF.

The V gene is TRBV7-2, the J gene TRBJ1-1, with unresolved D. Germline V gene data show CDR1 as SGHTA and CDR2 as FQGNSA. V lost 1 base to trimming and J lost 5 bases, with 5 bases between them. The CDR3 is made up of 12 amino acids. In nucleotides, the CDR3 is TGTGCCAGCAGCTTAGACGGGACTGAAGCTTTCTTT. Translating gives CASSLDGTEAFF.

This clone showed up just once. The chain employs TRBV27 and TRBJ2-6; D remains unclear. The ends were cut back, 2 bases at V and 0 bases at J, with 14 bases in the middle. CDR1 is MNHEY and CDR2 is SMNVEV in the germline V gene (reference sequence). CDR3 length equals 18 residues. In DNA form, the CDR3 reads TGTGCCAGCAGTTTAAATCCGGTAGGAGCCTCTGGGGCCAACGTCCTGACTTTC. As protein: CASSLNPVGASGANVLTF.

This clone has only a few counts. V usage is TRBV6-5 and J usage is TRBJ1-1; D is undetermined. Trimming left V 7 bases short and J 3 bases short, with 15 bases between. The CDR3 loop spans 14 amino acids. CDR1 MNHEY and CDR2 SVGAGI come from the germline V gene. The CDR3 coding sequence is TGTGCCAGCAACCAGCCCTACCAGGACACTGAAGCTTTCTTT. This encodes CASNQPYQDTEAFF.

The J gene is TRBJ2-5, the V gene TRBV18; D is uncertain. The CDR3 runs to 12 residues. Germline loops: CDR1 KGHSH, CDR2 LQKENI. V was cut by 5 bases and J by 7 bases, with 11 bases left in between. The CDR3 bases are TGTGCCAGCTCAGCCGGGTCGGTGACCCAGTACTTC. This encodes CASSAGSVTQYF.